The present TCR beta chain was sequenced within a study of blood T cells in healthy people across ages. The authors ran a second PCR of roughly 6 to 12 cycles using a sample-barcoded 5' primer and a J-beta primer mix. Sequencing yielded, for each sample, at least 2.5 million paired-end reads carrying CDR3. TCRdb reanalysed the 5' RACE reads using MiXCR and keeps one entry per CDR3 protein. Of under 850,000 distinct CDR3 sequences detected, about 37% appear once; the ten largest clones hold 10% to 15%. Caucasian, healthy and from Russia, the donors were aged between about 6 and 90. CDR1 is SEHNR and CDR2 is FQNEAQ in the germline V gene (reference sequence). Between the trimmed V and J ends, which lost 5 bases and 0 bases, there was a span of 13 bases. This CDR3 spans 16 amino acids.

Sequencing used blood. The chain combines TRBV7-9 with TRBJ2-2; D may be TRBD1 (5 bases). This receptor was taken from a man aged 18 to 29 in good health. The CDR3 loop is CASSPRQNSNTGELFF. The CDR3 nucleotides are TGTGCCAGCAGCCCCCGACAGAATTCGAACACCGGGGAGCTGTTTTTT. Filled out from reference TRBV7-9 and TRBJ2-2, the complete variable domain reads DTGVSQNPRHKITKRGQNVTFRCDPISEHNRLYWYRQTLGQGPEFLTYFQNEAQLEKSRLLSDRFSAERPKGSFSTLEIQRTEQGDSAMYLCASSPRQNSNTGELFFGEGSRLTVL.